Only one count was recorded for the clone carrying this TCR beta chain. Its antigen is still unknown. TCRdb keeps only in-frame clones here, not all; method: immunoSEQ multiplex PCR. The repertoire holds around 70,000 clones, 65% to 90% seen once, with around 0.5% in the top ten. The V segment lost 5 bases and the J segment 3 bases; nucleotides outside the gene matches: 3. CDR1 and CDR2 (germline): SNHLY, FYNNEI. The CDR3 covers 14 residues. This specimen comes from a study of OX40 agonist ivuxolimab in advanced cancers. Notes on the study in general: Both blood CD4+ and CD8+ T cells showed clonal growth by week 6 at 0.1 to 3.0 mg/kg. Expanded clones were, on average, more numerous among CD8+ T cells than CD4+.

The starting material was CD4+ or CD8+ T cells sorted from blood, obtained in a trial of the OX40 agonist ivuxolimab. The chain uses TRBV2 and TRBJ1-4, with 7 nucleotides matching TRBD1. The receptor comes from an adult with an advanced solid tumor such as melanoma, head and neck, liver or kidney cancer. Written as DNA, the CDR3 is TGTGCCAGCAGTCCAGGGGGGCCTAATGAAAAACTGTTTTTT. Its translation: CASSPGGPNEKLFF.